The rows below give T cell receptor beta chains drawn from one sample of a study of shared clonotypes between healthy human individuals. This table comes from immunoSEQ multiplex PCR, and its TCRdb copy is limited to in-frame clones, with some not included. Of 1.5 million to 2.5 million clones listed, over 85% were seen once; the top ten hold 1% to 1.5%. Sequencing was done on a sample of naive CD8+ T cells sorted from blood. These receptor sequences come from a man aged 18 to 29 in good health. Both conserved end residues are part of each CDR3. D genes are given only for firm matches. Only part of the rows carry a size: once, few, many, or a class if the clone is expanded.

NA	TRBV27	TRBJ2-7	NA	TGTGCCAGCAGTCCGATGCTTTCGGCAGGTCCCTACGAGCAGTACTTC	CASSPMLSAGPYEQYF
NA	TRBV27	TRBJ1-5	NA	TGTGCCAGCTGCCTGGCGGACAGTTGCAATCAGCCCCAGCATTTT	CASCLADSCNQPQHF
NA	TRBV7-2	TRBJ2-7	NA	TGTGCCAGCAGAGACCCCGACCAGACTTACGAGCAGTACTTC	CASRDPDQTYEQYF
NA	TRBV10-2	TRBJ1-1	TRBD1	TGCGCCAGCACCGAAACAGGGGTGGGGTTTGAAGCTTTCTTT	CASTETGVGFEAFF
once	TRBV25-1	TRBJ2-2	TRBD1	TGTGCCAGCAGTGATGAGACAGGGATCACCGGGGAGCTGTTTTTT	CASSDETGITGELFF
NA	TRBV27	TRBJ1-2	NA	TGTGCCAGCAGTCCCCTTCCTTACGAAGGCTACACCTTC	CASSPLPYEGYTF
NA	TRBV13	TRBJ1-4	TRBD1	TGTGCCAGCAGCCAGTCCCAGGGGGCTGGTGAAAAACTGTTTTTT	CASSQSQGAGEKLFF
once	TRBV6-6	TRBJ2-2	NA	TGTGCCAGCCTTTTTCCCGGGGAGCTGTTTTTT	CASLFPGELFF
NA	TRBV27	TRBJ1-5	NA	TGTGCCAGCGGATACCCCCAAAATCAGCCCCAGCATTTT	CASGYPQNQPQHF
NA	TRBV7-9	TRBJ2-2	NA	TGTGCCAGCAGCCATCAAAACACCGGGGAGCTGTTTTTT	CASSHQNTGELFF
NA	TRBV30	TRBJ2-7	NA	TGTGCCTGGAGTTCGGGAAATGTTTACGAGCAGTACTTC	CAWSSGNVYEQYF
NA	TRBV27	TRBJ2-3	TRBD2	TGTGCCAGCAGTCACGGGACTAGCGGGCGGACGCAGTATTTT	CASSHGTSGRTQYF
NA	TRBV5-5	TRBJ2-3	TRBD1	TGTGCCAGCAGCCTAATGACAGGGACAGATACGCAGTATTTT	CASSLMTGTDTQYF
NA	TRBV10-1	TRBJ2-1	NA	TGCGCCAGCAGTGAGAGGGGGAGCTCCTACAATGAGCAGTTCTTC	CASSERGSSYNEQFF
once	TRBV29-1	TRBJ2-2	NA	TGCAGCGTTGGAGGGGTTGGCACCGGGGAGCTGTTTTTT	CSVGGVGTGELFF
NA	TRBV11-1	TRBJ1-1	NA	TGTGCCAGCAGCTCCGGTCCGTATACTAACACTGAAGCTTTCTTT	CASSSGPYTNTEAFF
NA	TRBV11-1	TRBJ2-5	NA	TGTGCCAGCAGCTTAGAACTGGGGGGGCTAGAGACCCAGTACTTC	CASSLELGGLETQYF
NA	TRBV25-1	TRBJ1-1	NA	TGTGCCAGCAGTGAATATGACACTGAAGCTTTCTTT	CASSEYDTEAFF
NA	TRBV27	TRBJ1-3	NA	TGTGCCAGCAGTCCTTCTCGTACGGGCAACACCATATATTTT	CASSPSRTGNTIYF
once	TRBV27	TRBJ1-2	NA	TGTGCCAGCAGTTTTCTCAACTCGTTGGGCAGCGACTATGGCTACACCTTC	CASSFLNSLGSDYGYTF
once	TRBV5-1	TRBJ2-7	NA	TGCGCCAGCAGCTTGATTGCAGGGGTCTACGAGCAGTACTTC	CASSLIAGVYEQYF
NA	TRBV5-1	TRBJ1-2	NA	TGCGCCAGCAGCTTGGGGGCGGCGGGCTATGGCTACACCTTC	CASSLGAAGYGYTF
NA	TRBV5-4	TRBJ2-3	TRBD2	TGTGCCAGCAGCACCGTAGCGGGGGGGCTTACAGATACGCAGTATTTT	CASSTVAGGLTDTQYF
NA	TRBV9	TRBJ1-2	NA	TGTGCCAGCAGCGTAAGTGGGGGGGACTATGGCTACACCTTC	CASSVSGGDYGYTF
NA	TRBV28	TRBJ1-1	NA	TGTGCCAGCACTCCAGTGGGGGGGAAGAACACTGAAGCTTTCTTT	CASTPVGGKNTEAFF
NA	TRBV5-1	TRBJ2-7	NA	TGCGCCAGCAGCCTTTTGGAGGCCTACGAGCAGTACTTC	CASSLLEAYEQYF
NA	TRBV27	TRBJ1-1	TRBD1	TGTGCCAGCAGTTATGGGACAGGTCACACTGAAGCTTTCTTT	CASSYGTGHTEAFF
NA	TRBV9	TRBJ2-1	NA	TGTGCCAGCAGCGTAGCTGGGGGTATCAATGAGCAGTTCTTC	CASSVAGGINEQFF
NA	TRBV28	TRBJ1-4	NA	TGTGCCAGCAGAAACACAGGGTTAGAGGAAAAACTGTTTTTT	CASRNTGLEEKLFF
once	TRBV28	TRBJ2-1	NA	TGTGCCAGCAGCCCCTATTCGGGGTACAATGAGCAGTTCTTC	CASSPYSGYNEQFF
NA	TRBV5-6	TRBJ1-2	NA	TGTGCCAGCAGCTTGGGGTCCCTCCGCGAGAGCGTCTATGGCTACACCTTC	CASSLGSLRESVYGYTF
NA	TRBV11-2	TRBJ2-7	NA	TGTGCCAGCAGCCAGGGGCCAGGCAGCGAGCAGTACTTC	CASSQGPGSEQYF
NA	TRBV28	TRBJ2-5	TRBD1	TGTGCCAGCAGTACCCCGGACAGGGTGTCCCAAGAGACCCAGTACTTC	CASSTPDRVSQETQYF
NA	TRBV6-6	TRBJ1-2	TRBD1	TGTGCCAGCAGTTACACTACAGGGGGGGGATCAGTCTACACCTTC	CASSYTTGGGSVYTF
NA	TRBV5-6	TRBJ2-7	NA	TGTGCCAGCAGCCCCGGGGGGCAAGAGCAGTACTTC	CASSPGGQEQYF
NA	TRBV5-4	TRBJ2-7	TRBD1	TGTGCCAGCAGCTTCTGGGACAGCACCTACGAGCAGTACTTC	CASSFWDSTYEQYF
NA	TRBV30	TRBJ1-1	NA	TGTGCCTGGGGGGAGGGCGGTTCAAAGAACACTGAAGCTTTCTTT	CAWGEGGSKNTEAFF
NA	TRBV7-9	TRBJ2-7	NA	TGTGCCAGCAGCACCGACGAAGCACAGGGTAACGAGCAGTACTTC	CASSTDEAQGNEQYF
NA	TRBV11-2	TRBJ2-4	TRBD1	TGTGCCAGCCGGACAGGGGATGACATTCAGTACTTC	CASRTGDDIQYF
NA	TRBV5-6	TRBJ2-3	NA	TGTGCCAGCAGCTTGAGAGGGGGTTATACGCAGTATTTT	CASSLRGGYTQYF